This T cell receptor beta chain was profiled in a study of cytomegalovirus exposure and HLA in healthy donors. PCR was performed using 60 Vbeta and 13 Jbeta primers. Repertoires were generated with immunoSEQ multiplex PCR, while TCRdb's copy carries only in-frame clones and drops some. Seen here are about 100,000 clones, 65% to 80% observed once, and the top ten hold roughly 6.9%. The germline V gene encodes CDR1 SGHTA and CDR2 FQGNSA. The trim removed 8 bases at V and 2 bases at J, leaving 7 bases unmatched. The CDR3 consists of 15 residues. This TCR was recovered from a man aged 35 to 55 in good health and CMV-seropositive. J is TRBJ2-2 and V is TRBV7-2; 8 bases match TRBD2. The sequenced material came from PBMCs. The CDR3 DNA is TGTGCCAGCGCCCCACTAGCGGTAAACACCGGGGAGCTGTTTTTT. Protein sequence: CASAPLAVNTGELFF.